This TCR beta chain was identified in a study of cytomegalovirus exposure and HLA in healthy donors (dated 2017 in TCRdb). Regarding the research as a whole: An earlier analysis of some 600 of the donors reported about 260 Gb of sequence data and around 100 million unique TCR beta sequences obtained from 150 million to 200 million T cells. HLA typing covered class I and class II loci at four-digit resolution. Among the roughly 400 genotyped donors, around 81% belonged to the genetic ancestry cluster associated with self-reported Caucasian donors. All discovery cohort repertoires had been generated using a single sequencing platform. A handful of DR-DQ haplotypes were treated as single units for association and clustering because of strong linkage in the cohort. To predict cytomegalovirus infection status, the study combined high-throughput TCR immunosequencing, statistical association of individual TCRs with disease status, and machine learning. A later analysis re-examined previously published TCR beta repertoires from more than 650 donors and added high-resolution HLA genotyping to investigate patterns of TCR occurrence. In a later genetic analysis, genome-wide SNP genotypes for about 60% of the 666 donors were used, and that subset was treated as a discovery cohort. Alongside the repertoire data, information on donor age, sex, ethnicity and CMV serostatus was compiled. The number of typed donors differed by locus: about 629-630 for A, B, C, DRB1 and DQB1; roughly 510 for DQA1; 606 for DPA1; and roughly 450 for DPB1. The T cell repertoires of 666 subjects were profiled by immunosequencing and related to cytomegalovirus serostatus. The study aimed to test whether cataloging public T cell receptors could reveal signatures of past pathogen exposure. On average, roughly 200,000 unique TCR beta nucleotide sequences were sequenced per donor among 398 genotyped donors of the cohort, with approximately 18% of those sequences being non-productive. The later analysis used no new phenotypic data to find candidate immune exposures, relying instead on TCR beta sequences and their occurrence across donors. An earlier analysis of several hundred of the donors used high-throughput TCR beta sequencing to judge whether each TCR beta V gene segment behaved as functional or pseudogenic. Along with the roughly 700-subject first cohort, a separate validation cohort of some 130 different subjects was used. About 320 gigabases of sequencing data and roughly 90 million unique TCR sequences were included in an early release covering 550 to 800 HLA-typed donors.

Remarks on this clone: There is no known antigen for this receptor. Nothing much larger sits one base from this clone, and base qualities are not available.

The paper's findings and limits, for the study overall: For the cohort, immune exposure information was limited to CMV serostatus. In a later analysis, HLA-associated TCR beta chains showed more clonal expansion and lower generation probabilities than non-associated chains that were equally common. According to a later analysis, most CMV-associated TCR beta chains appeared to be HLA-restricted, and the HLA associations seemed to be driven largely by CMV exposure. When HLA alleles, especially DR and DQ, strongly co-occurred, attributing TCR associations to individual alleles was difficult. It was suggested by the authors that the approach could potentially be generalized to other disease states and immunological phenotypes. A further reported finding was that TCR beta sequences accurately predicted the HLA-A and HLA-B alleles for most subjects in the first cohort. Because HLA typing was missing for some donors at each locus, association tests included only the typed subset. The study listed approximately 150 TCR beta chains as associated with cytomegalovirus. Compared with the roughly 600-donor mean, donors in an Asian-associated ancestry cluster had fewer N-insertions in productive TCRs, according to a later genetic analysis. Correlated functional status among segregating V segments might be attributable to linkage disequilibrium, but an unknown experimental factor could not be ruled out. Broadly in line with IMGT annotations, most TCR beta V segments showed up in productive rearrangements about 87% or about 30% of the time in an earlier analysis of 450 to 600 of the donors. Cytomegalovirus status was reported to be diagnosed by the classifier with high specificity and sensitivity in both the original and validation cohorts. A few of the identified cytomegalovirus-associated TCR beta chains were confirmed in vitro to be specific for cytomegalovirus antigens. V-gene and J-gene trimming of TCR beta chains was associated with a missense DCLRE1C variant in a later genetic analysis, and the association was replicated in an independent cohort. Sequencing depth was assumed to be roughly uniform across donors in the presence/absence analyses, though that assumption may not hold. Because counts were too low, fewer than 20 rarely observed V segments, including chromosome 9 orphons, were excluded from the earlier analysis of some 540 of the donors. In a later analysis, several top co-occurrence clusters were reported to appear linked to parvovirus B19, influenza, CMV and Epstein-Barr virus. A group of highly shared sequence variants was considered likely to be a technical artifact of the sequencing pipeline. In a later analysis, TCR association rates were found to vary across HLA loci, with the most associated TCRs seen for DRB1 alleles and the fewest for HLA-C alleles. A later analysis associated 15,000 to 20,000 TCR beta sequences with specific HLA alleles at a false discovery rate of 0.05. The 87-base-pair reads could not distinguish some IMGT-functional V segments, including TRBV6-2 and TRBV6-3, so those segments were excluded. The cohort was sequenced for TCR beta chains only, and without alpha or paired-chain data the features that could be detected were limited. While some public TCRs were present in many individuals, most TCR sequences turned up only very rarely across donors.

CDR1 is given as MDHEN and CDR2 as SYDVKM, both from the germline V gene. Trimming leaves V shorter by 4 bases and J shorter by 4 bases, with the junction holding 6 bases beyond the gene matches. The CDR3 spans 14 residues, from the cysteine through the phenylalanine. Just the 42-base CDR3 DNA is kept, in frame starting at base 1. Library method: the immunoSEQ multiplex PCR assay. For the multiplex PCR, a mixture combining 60 forward primers for TCR Vbeta segments and 13 reverse primers for TCR Jbeta segments was used. The CDR3 region of rearranged TCR beta genes was amplified from genomic DNA by a multiplex PCR assay. Amplified TCR beta libraries were sequenced as 87-base-pair reads on the Illumina HiSeq System. As for the original processing: A later analysis counted tens of millions of unique TCR beta chains across the 500 to 850 repertoires, and some 11 million of these chains were shared by at least two donors. Raw reads were error-corrected and collapsed into unique sequences with a nearest-neighbor algorithm that merged closely related sequences to remove PCR and sequencing errors. Alignment of CDR3 sequences to IMGT reference sequences was used to assign V, D and J gene segments. Each retained sequence needed at least a six-nucleotide match to both a V gene segment and a J gene segment. A rearrangement was called productive if the CDR3 had no stop codons and remained in frame with V and J, and every other rearrangement was called non-productive. Following IMGT convention, CDR3 was defined as the stretch from the second conserved V-encoded cysteine to the conserved J-encoded phenylalanine. Sequences without an unambiguous match to a single V gene segment were excluded from the earlier analysis of about 600 of the donors. In an earlier analysis of more than 500 of the donors, a V segment was called functional when productive rearrangements were above 56.7%, and segregating when the standard deviation between donors exceeded 5%. To diagnose cytomegalovirus status from the catalog of TCR beta chain sequences, a statistical classification framework was built. In a later analysis, TCR nucleotide sequences were compared against IMGT/GENE-DB human TR gene sequences so that V and J genes could be assigned. Using the TCRdist pipeline, a later analysis assigned CDR3 sequences along with most-parsimonious VDJ recombination scenarios. In a later analysis, each TCR beta chain was defined by its CDR3 amino acid sequence together with its V-gene family, and reads lacking a unique V-gene family were excluded. A later analysis removed several hundred highly shared, low-generation-probability nucleotide sequences to deal with suspected cross-contamination and a sequencing artifact. In a later analysis, a clonal expansion index was calculated for each public chain from normalized within-repertoire ranks of inferred template counts. In a later analysis, generation probabilities were computed with a VDJ recombination model fitted to out-of-frame rearrangements, and the resulting probabilities were checked against IGoR. Hypergeometric tests were used in a later analysis to score TCR-TCR, TCR-HLA and TCR-CMV co-occurrence, with a repertoire-size bias correction applied to the TCR pairs. To estimate false discovery rates, a later analysis permuted the HLA or CMV assignments 20 times. In a later analysis, co-occurring TCRs were grouped with DBSCAN, and TCRdist sequence similarity was added when clustering was performed within HLA-allele-positive subsets. Repertoires with fewer than 30,000 or more than 120,000 public chains, plus five repertoires with anomalous nucleotide sharing, were excluded from co-occurrence clustering. TCRdb mirrors the immuneACCESS table, restricted to in-frame sequences. Some clones are absent from its copies; in checked studies, under half trace to an unresolved V gene, and the reason for the others is unknown. V, J and clone size are those of that table, while D and trimming were read from the DNA. The sample table records some 62,000 clones; around 87% of these occur just once. The top ten hold 1.4% of the sample.

In total, 600 or so healthy bone marrow donors made up the cohort. At the time of sampling, all cohort members were nominally healthy, though unrecorded immune exposures were likely present. The donor was CMV seronegative and belonged to the group of over 300 seronegative cohort members. A peripheral blood sample was collected from each donor, and TCR beta sequencing was performed on peripheral blood mononuclear cells. The Qiagen DNeasy Blood Extraction Kit was used to extract genomic DNA from the blood cell samples. This chain is built from TRBV28 and TRBJ2-5; 7 middle bases align to TRBD2. The TCR sequence derives from a man between 18 and 29 years old in good health and CMV-seronegative. Sequencing was performed on PBMCs. The CDR3 reads as follows: CASSSPGLVETQYF. The DNA sequence is as follows: TGTGCCAGCAGTTCCCCCGGACTAGTAGAGACCCAGTACTTC.